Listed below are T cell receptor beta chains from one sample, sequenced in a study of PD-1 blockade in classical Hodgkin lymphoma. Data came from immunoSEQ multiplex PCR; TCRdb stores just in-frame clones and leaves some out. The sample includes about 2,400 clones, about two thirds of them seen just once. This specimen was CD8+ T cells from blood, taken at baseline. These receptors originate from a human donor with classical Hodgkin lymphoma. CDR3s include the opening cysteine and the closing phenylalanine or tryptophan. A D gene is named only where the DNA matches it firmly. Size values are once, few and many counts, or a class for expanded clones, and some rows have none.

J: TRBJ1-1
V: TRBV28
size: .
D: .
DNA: TGTGCCAGCAGTTTAGGTGACACAATGAACACTGAAGCTTTCTTT
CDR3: CASSLGDTMNTEAFF

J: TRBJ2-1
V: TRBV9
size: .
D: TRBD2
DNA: TGTGCCAGCAGCGTGGGGACTAACAATGAGCAGTTCTTC
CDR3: CASSVGTNNEQFF

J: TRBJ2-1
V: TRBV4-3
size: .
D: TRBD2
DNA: TGCGCCAGCAGCCAAGATAAGTGGGGCGGGAGTTTATATGAGCAGTTCTTC
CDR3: CASSQDKWGGSLYEQFF

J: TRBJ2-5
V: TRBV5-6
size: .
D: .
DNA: TGTGCCAGCAGCTTATCGTGGCCCACTGACGGAGAGACCCAGTACTTC
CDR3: CASSLSWPTDGETQYF

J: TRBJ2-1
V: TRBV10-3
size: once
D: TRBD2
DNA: TGTGCCATCAGTGGGTGGACTAGCGGGGGTACGGAGAATGAGCAGTTCTTC
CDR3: CAISGWTSGGTENEQFF

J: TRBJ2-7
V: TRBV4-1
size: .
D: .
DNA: TGCGCCAGCAGCCCCAATTGGAGGGACCTCATCAACTTCTACGAGCAGTACTTC
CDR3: CASSPNWRDLINFYEQYF

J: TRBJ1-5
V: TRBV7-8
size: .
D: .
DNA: TGTGCCAGCAGCTTAGGTTTACCGGATAGCAATCAGCCCCAGCATTTT
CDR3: CASSLGLPDSNQPQHF

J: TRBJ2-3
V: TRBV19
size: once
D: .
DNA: TGTGCCAGTAGTATTGGGGGAAGGAGCACAGATACGCAGTATTTT
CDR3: CASSIGGRSTDTQYF

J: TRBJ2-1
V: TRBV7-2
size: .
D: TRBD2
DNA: TGTGCCAGCAGCTTGAGGGGGACTAGCGGGGGCAATGAGCAGTTCTTC
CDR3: CASSLRGTSGGNEQFF

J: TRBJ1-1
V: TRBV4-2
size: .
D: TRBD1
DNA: TGTGCCAGCAGCCCCGGGACAGGGGGGTTAAACACTGAAGCTTTCTTT
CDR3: CASSPGTGGLNTEAFF

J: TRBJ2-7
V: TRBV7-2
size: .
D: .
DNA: TGTGCCAGCAGCTTAGGGCAAATCTCCTACGAGCAGTACTTC
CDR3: CASSLGQISYEQYF

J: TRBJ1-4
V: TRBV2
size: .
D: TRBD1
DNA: TGTGCCAGCAGTGAAGCGCTTAGGGACAGTGAAAAACTGTTTTTT
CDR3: CASSEALRDSEKLFF

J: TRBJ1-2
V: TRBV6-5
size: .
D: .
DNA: TGTGCCAGCAGTTACTCGGGGGGGGATGACTATGGCTACACCTTC
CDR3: CASSYSGGDDYGYTF

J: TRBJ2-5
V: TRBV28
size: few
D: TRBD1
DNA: TGTGCCAGCAGTCCACCCAGGGGGCGTTTCAGGGAGACCCAGTACTTC
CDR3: CASSPPRGRFRETQYF

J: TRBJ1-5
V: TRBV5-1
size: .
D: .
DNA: TGCGCCAGCAGCTTGGTGACAGATAGCAATCAGCCCCAGCATTTT
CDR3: CASSLVTDSNQPQHF

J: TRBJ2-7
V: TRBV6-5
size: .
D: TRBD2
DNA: TGTGCCAGCAGTTTACCCGGGAGGGCCGACGTCGAGCAGTACTTC
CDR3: CASSLPGRADVEQYF

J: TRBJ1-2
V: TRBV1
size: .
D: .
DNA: TGCACCAGCAGCCAGAGACCGGCCAACGAGAATGGCTACACCTTC
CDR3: CTSSQRPANENGYTF